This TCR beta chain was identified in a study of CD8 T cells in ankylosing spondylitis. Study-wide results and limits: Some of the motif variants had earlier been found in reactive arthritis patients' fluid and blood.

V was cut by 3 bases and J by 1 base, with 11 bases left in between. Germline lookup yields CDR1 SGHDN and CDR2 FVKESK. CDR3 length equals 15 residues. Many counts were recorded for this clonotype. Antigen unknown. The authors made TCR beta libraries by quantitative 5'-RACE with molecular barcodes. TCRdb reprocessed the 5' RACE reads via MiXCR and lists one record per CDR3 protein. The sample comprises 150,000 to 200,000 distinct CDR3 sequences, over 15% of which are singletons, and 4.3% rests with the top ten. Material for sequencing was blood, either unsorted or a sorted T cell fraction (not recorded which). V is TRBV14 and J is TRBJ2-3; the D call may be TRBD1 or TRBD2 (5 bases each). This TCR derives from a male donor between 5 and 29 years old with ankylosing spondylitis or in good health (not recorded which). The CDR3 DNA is TGTGCCAGCAGCCATAGGGACGGCCGCACAGATACGCAGTATTTT. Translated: CASSHRDGRTDTQYF.